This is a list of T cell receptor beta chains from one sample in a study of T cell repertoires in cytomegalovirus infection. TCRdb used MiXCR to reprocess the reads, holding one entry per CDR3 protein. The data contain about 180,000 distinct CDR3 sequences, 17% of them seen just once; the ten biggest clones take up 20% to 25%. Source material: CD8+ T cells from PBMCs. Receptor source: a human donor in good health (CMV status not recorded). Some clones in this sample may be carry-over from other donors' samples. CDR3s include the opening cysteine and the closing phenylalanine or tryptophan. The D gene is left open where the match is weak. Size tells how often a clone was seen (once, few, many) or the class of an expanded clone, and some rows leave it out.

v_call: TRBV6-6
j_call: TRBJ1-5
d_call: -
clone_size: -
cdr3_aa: CASSFPGGQPQHF
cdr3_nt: TGTGCCAGCAGTTTTCCTGGGGGTCAGCCCCAGCATTTT

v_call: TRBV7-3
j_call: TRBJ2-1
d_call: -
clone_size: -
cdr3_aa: CASSLGVGTYNEQFF
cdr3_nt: TGTGCCAGCAGCTTAGGGGTCGGAACCTACAATGAGCAGTTCTTC

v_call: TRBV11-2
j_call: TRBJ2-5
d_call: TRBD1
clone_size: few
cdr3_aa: CASSSWDREETQYF
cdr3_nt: TGTGCCAGCAGCTCTTGGGACAGGGAAGAGACCCAGTACTTC

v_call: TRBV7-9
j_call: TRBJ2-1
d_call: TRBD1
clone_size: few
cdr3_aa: CASSPTGGNSYNEQFF
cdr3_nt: TGTGCCAGCAGTCCTACAGGGGGAAACTCCTACAATGAGCAGTTCTTC

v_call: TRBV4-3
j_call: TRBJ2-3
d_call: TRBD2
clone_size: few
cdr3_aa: CASSQVPTSSSTDTQYF
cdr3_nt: TGCGCCAGCAGCCAAGTCCCGACTAGCAGTAGCACAGATACGCAGTATTTT

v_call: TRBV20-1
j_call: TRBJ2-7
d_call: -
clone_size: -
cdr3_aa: CSARSTLDSYEQYF
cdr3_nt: TGCAGTGCTAGGTCGACACTAGACTCCTACGAGCAGTACTTC

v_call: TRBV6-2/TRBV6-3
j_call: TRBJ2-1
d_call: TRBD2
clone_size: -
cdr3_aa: CATYIPGLAGPHEQFF
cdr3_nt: TGTGCCACTTATATACCTGGACTAGCGGGGCCTCATGAGCAGTTCTTC

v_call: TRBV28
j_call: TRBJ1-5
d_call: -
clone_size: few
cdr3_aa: CASSAGMGQPQHF
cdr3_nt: TGTGCCAGCAGCGCGGGTATGGGTCAGCCCCAGCATTTT

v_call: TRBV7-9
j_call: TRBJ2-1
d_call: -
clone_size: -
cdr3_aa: CASSLYGSEQFF
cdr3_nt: TGTGCCAGCAGCTTATACGGGAGTGAGCAGTTCTTC

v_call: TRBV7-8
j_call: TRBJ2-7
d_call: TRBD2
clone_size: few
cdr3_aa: CASRSGAGYEQYF
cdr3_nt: TGTGCCAGCAGGAGCGGGGCAGGATACGAGCAGTACTTC

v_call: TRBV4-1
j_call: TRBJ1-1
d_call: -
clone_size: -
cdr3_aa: CASSQAQGSRSAFF
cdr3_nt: TGCGCCAGCAGCCAAGCGCAGGGATCAAGATCAGCTTTCTTT

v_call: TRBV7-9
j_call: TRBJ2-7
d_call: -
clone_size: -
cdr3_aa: CASSTTRTRYEQYF
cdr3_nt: TGTGCCAGCAGTACTACCAGGACGCGGTACGAGCAGTACTTC

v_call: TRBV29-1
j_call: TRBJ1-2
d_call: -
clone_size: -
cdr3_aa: CSVLDGINYGYTF
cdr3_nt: TGCAGCGTCCTTGACGGAATTAACTATGGCTACACCTTC

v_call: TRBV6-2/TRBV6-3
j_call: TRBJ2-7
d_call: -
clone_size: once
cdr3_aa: CASSFADGYQQYF
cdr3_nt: TGTGCCAGCAGTTTCGCGGACGGTTACCAGCAGTACTTC

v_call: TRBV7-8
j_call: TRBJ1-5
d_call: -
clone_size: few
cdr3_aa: CASSLEGSGNQPQHF
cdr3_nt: TGTGCCAGCAGCTTAGAGGGAAGTGGCAATCAGCCCCAGCATTTT

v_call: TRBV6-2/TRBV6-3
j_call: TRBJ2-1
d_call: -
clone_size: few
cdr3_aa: CASSYVGGGYNEQFF
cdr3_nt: TGTGCCAGCAGTTACGTAGGGGGGGGCTACAATGAGCAGTTCTTC

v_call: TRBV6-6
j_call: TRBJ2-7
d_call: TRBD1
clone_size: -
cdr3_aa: CASSRSAFIQGERPMNEQYF
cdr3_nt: TGTGCCAGCAGTCGCTCGGCCTTTATACAGGGGGAACGTCCTATGAACGAGCAGTACTTC

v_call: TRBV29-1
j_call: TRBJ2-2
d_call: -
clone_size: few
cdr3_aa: CSVDRGKTGELFF
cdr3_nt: TGCAGCGTTGACAGGGGAAAGACCGGGGAGCTGTTTTTT

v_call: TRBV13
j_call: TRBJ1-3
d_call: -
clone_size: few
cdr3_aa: CASSLNPDETGNTIYF
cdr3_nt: TGTGCCAGCAGCTTGAATCCTGATGAGACCGGAAACACCATATATTTT

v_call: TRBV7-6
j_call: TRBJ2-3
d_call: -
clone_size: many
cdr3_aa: CASSLASGGFYTDTQYF
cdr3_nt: TGTGCCAGCAGCTTAGCAAGCGGAGGGTTTTACACAGATACGCAGTATTTT

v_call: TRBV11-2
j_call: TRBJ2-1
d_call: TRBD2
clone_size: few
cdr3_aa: CASSLRSAGGQREQFF
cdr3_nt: TGTGCCAGCAGCTTAAGGTCAGCGGGGGGCCAACGGGAGCAGTTCTTC

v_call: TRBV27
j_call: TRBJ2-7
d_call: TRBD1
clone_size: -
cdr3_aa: CASRGGQASEQYF
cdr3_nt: TGTGCCAGCAGAGGGGGACAGGCCTCCGAGCAGTACTTC

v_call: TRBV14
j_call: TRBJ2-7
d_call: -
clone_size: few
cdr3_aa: CASSHETYEQYF
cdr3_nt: TGTGCCAGCAGCCACGAAACCTACGAGCAGTACTTC

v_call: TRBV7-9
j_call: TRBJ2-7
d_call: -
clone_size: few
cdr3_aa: CASSRDLAQYF
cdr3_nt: TGTGCCAGCAGCCGAGACCTCGCGCAGTACTTC

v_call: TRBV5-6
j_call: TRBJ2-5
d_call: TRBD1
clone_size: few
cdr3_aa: CASSGVLGQGETQYF
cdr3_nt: TGTGCCAGCAGCGGGGTTCTGGGACAGGGAGAGACCCAGTACTTC

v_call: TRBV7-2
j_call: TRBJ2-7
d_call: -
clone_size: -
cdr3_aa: CASSLDGVSGDEQYF
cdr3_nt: TGTGCCAGCAGCTTAGATGGGGTGTCGGGCGACGAGCAGTACTTC

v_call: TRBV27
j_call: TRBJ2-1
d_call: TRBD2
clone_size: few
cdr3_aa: CASSFAGGRYNEQFF
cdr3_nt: TGTGCCAGCAGTTTCGCGGGGGGACGTTACAATGAGCAGTTCTTC

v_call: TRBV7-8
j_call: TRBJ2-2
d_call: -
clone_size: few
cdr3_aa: CASSLGPGGHTGELFF
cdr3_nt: TGTGCCAGCAGCTTAGGGCCCGGGGGCCACACCGGGGAGCTGTTTTTT

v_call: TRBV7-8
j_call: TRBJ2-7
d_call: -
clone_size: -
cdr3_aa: CASSGGTDYEQYF
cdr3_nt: TGTGCCAGCAGTGGCGGGACAGACTACGAGCAGTACTTC

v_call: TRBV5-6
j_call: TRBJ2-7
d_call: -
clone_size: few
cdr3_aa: CASSSDREEAYEQYF
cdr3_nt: TGTGCCAGCAGCTCTGACAGGGAGGAGGCCTACGAGCAGTACTTC

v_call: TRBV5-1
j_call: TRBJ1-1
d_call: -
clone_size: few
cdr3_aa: CASSLGAGERTEAFF
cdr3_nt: TGCGCCAGCAGCTTGGGGGCAGGGGAGAGAACTGAAGCTTTCTTT

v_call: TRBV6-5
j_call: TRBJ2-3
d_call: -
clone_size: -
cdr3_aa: CASSWSRISEDTQYF
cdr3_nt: TGTGCCAGCAGTTGGTCGCGAATTAGCGAAGATACGCAGTATTTT

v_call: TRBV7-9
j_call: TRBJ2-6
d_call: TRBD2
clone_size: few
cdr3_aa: CASSLSGAGANVLTF
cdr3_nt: TGTGCCAGCAGTTTAAGCGGGGCTGGGGCCAACGTCCTGACTTTC

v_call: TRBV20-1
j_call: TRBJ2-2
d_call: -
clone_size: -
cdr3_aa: CSARLAGQYTTGELFF
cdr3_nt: TGCAGTGCTAGACTTGCGGGACAGTATACCACCGGGGAGCTGTTTTTT

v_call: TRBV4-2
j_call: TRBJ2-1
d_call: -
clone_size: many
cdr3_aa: CASSSGTGGNEQFF
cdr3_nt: TGTGCCAGCAGCTCCGGGACGGGCGGCAATGAGCAGTTCTTC

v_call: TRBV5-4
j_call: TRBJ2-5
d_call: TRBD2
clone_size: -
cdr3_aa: CASRVAGGPGETQYF
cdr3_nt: TGTGCCAGCAGGGTAGCGGGGGGGCCTGGAGAGACCCAGTACTTC

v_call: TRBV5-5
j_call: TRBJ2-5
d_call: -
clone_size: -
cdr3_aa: CASRTAQETQYF
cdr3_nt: TGTGCCAGCAGGACAGCGCAAGAGACCCAGTACTTC

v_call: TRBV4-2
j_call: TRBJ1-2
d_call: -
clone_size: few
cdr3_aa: CASSEGEVLGYTF
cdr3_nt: TGTGCCAGCAGCGAGGGAGAGGTGTTGGGCTACACCTTC

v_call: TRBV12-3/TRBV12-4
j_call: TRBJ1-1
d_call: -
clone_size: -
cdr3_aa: CASSWMGNTEAFF
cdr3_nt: TGTGCCAGCAGTTGGATGGGGAACACTGAAGCTTTCTTT

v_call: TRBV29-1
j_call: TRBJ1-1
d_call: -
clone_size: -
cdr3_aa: CSVETPHTEAFF
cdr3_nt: TGCAGCGTTGAAACCCCCCACACTGAAGCTTTCTTT

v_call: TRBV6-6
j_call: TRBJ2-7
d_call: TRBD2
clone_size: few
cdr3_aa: CASSYSGEGMRNEQYF
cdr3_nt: TGTGCCAGCAGTTACAGCGGGGAGGGAATGAGAAACGAGCAGTACTTC

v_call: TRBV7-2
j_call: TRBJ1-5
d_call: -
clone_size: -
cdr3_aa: CASSLVEYSNQPQHF
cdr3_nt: TGTGCCAGCAGCTTAGTAGAATATAGCAATCAGCCCCAGCATTTT

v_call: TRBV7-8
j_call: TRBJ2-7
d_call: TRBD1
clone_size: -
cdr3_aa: CASSTRGQGYNEQYF
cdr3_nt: TGTGCCAGCAGTACCCGAGGACAGGGGTACAACGAGCAGTACTTC

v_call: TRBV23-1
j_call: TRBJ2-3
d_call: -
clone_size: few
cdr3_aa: CASSHPVGGVLSTDTQYF
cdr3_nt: TGCGCCAGCAGTCACCCAGTGGGCGGGGTGCTTTCCACAGATACGCAGTATTTT

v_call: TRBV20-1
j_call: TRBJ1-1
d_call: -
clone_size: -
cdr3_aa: CSARGAGTATEAFF
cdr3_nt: TGCAGTGCTAGAGGGGCGGGGACGGCCACTGAAGCTTTCTTT

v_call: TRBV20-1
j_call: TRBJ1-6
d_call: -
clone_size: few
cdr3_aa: CSARDRGDNYNSPLHF
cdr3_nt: TGCAGTGCTAGAGATCGGGGAGATAACTATAATTCACCCCTCCACTTT

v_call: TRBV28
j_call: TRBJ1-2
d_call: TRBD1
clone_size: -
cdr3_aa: CATLTGTGGDYGYTF
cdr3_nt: TGTGCCACCCTTACCGGGACAGGGGGCGACTATGGCTACACCTTC

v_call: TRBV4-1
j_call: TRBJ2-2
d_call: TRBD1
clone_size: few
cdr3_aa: CASSQEDRGPKELFF
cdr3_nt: TGCGCCAGCAGCCAAGAGGACAGGGGCCCTAAGGAGCTGTTTTTT

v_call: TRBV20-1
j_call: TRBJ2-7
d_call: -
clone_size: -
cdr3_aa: CSAPFWDTRKSYEQYF
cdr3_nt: TGCAGTGCTCCCTTTTGGGACACCCGGAAATCCTACGAGCAGTACTTC

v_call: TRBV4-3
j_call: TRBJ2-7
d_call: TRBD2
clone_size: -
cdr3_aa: CASSQGTSGGREQYF
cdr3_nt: TGCGCCAGCAGCCAAGGGACTAGCGGGGGGCGGGAGCAGTACTTC

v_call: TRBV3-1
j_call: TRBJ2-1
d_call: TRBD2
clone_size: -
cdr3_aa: CATHPGGSAGNEQFF
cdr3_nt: TGTGCCACCCACCCGGGAGGGTCAGCCGGCAATGAGCAGTTCTTC

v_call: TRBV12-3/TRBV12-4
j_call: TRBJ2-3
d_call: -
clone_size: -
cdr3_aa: CASTVALSTDTQYF
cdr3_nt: TGTGCCAGCACCGTGGCGCTGAGCACAGATACGCAGTATTTT